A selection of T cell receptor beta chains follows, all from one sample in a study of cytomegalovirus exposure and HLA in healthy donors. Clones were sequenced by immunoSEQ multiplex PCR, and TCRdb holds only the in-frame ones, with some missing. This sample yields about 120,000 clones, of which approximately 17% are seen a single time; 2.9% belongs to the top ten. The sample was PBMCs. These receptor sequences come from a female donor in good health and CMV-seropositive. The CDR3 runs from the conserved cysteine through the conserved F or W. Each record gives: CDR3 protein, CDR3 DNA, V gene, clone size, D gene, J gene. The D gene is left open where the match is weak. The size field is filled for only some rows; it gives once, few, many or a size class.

CDR3: CASSLGQARIAQHF
DNA: TGTGCCAGCAGCTTGGGACAAGCAAGGATAGCCCAGCATTTT
V: TRBV5-6
size: NA
D: NA
J: TRBJ1-5

CDR3: CASSQVFPGPGTGRLTEAFF
DNA: TGCGCCAGCAGCCAAGTCTTTCCGGGGCCCGGGACAGGGCGTTTAACTGAAGCTTTCTTT
V: TRBV4-3
size: few
D: TRBD1
J: TRBJ1-1

CDR3: CASSLGQGNEKLFF
DNA: TGCGCCAGCAGCTTGGGGCAGGGGAATGAAAAACTGTTTTTT
V: TRBV5-1
size: few
D: NA
J: TRBJ1-4

CDR3: CASSLTGSSYNEQFF
DNA: TGTGCCAGCAGCTTAACAGGGTCCTCCTACAATGAGCAGTTCTTC
V: TRBV5-8
size: NA
D: NA
J: TRBJ2-1

CDR3: CASSSRDSPHEQFF
DNA: TGTGCCAGTAGTAGTCGGGACTCCCCCCATGAGCAGTTCTTC
V: TRBV19
size: NA
D: NA
J: TRBJ2-1

CDR3: CASSLVGTSGASSYNEQFF
DNA: TGTGCCAGCAGCTTAGTCGGGACTAGCGGGGCGAGCTCCTACAATGAGCAGTTCTTC
V: TRBV7-2
size: NA
D: TRBD2
J: TRBJ2-1

CDR3: CASSLLAGADTQYF
DNA: TGCGCCAGCAGCTTGCTAGCGGGAGCTGATACGCAGTATTTT
V: TRBV5-1
size: few
D: TRBD2
J: TRBJ2-3

CDR3: CASSQEQGYNEKLFF
DNA: TGTGCCAGCAGCCAAGAGCAGGGTTACAATGAAAAACTGTTTTTT
V: TRBV14
size: NA
D: NA
J: TRBJ1-4

CDR3: CASSAGTSVYYNEQFF
DNA: TGCGCCAGCAGCGCAGGGACTAGCGTTTACTACAATGAGCAGTTCTTC
V: TRBV4-1
size: few
D: TRBD2
J: TRBJ2-1

CDR3: CASSESYSFF
DNA: TGTGCCAGCAGTGAGTCGTATTCGTTCTTC
V: TRBV6-1
size: NA
D: NA
J: TRBJ2-1

CDR3: CASTGILGASGRAEETQYF
DNA: TGTGCCAGCACCGGTATACTAGGAGCTAGCGGGAGGGCCGAGGAGACCCAGTACTTC
V: TRBV7-9
size: few
D: TRBD2
J: TRBJ2-5

CDR3: CASSETGGAVYEQYF
DNA: TGTGCCAGCAGTGAAACAGGGGGCGCGGTCTACGAGCAGTACTTC
V: TRBV6-1
size: few
D: TRBD1
J: TRBJ2-7

CDR3: CASSTRDRDYEQYF
DNA: TGTGCCAGCAGTACCCGGGACAGGGACTACGAGCAGTACTTC
V: TRBV6-6
size: few
D: TRBD1
J: TRBJ2-7

CDR3: CASRAEDGLRYYEQYF
DNA: TGTGCCAGCAGGGCAGAAGATGGACTGAGGTACTACGAGCAGTACTTC
V: TRBV2
size: medium-sized
D: NA
J: TRBJ2-7

CDR3: CASSLGGGGTSYNEQFF
DNA: TGTGCCAGCAGTTTGGGTGGCGGGGGGACATCCTACAATGAGCAGTTCTTC
V: TRBV28
size: few
D: TRBD2
J: TRBJ2-1

CDR3: CASTRWGGRSQETQYF
DNA: TGCGCCAGCACACGGTGGGGGGGACGGAGCCAAGAGACCCAGTACTTC
V: TRBV5-1
size: NA
D: TRBD2
J: TRBJ2-5

CDR3: CAYQGVSGAPGGELFF
DNA: TGTGCCTACCAGGGAGTTAGCGGGGCCCCTGGCGGGGAGCTGTTTTTT
V: TRBV30
size: NA
D: TRBD2
J: TRBJ2-2

CDR3: CASSFPGHHTEAFF
DNA: TGTGCCAGTAGTTTCCCAGGTCATCACACTGAAGCTTTCTTT
V: TRBV19
size: NA
D: NA
J: TRBJ1-1

CDR3: CAISEGPSGTYEQYF
DNA: TGTGCCATCAGTGAGGGCCCCAGCGGGACCTACGAGCAGTACTTC
V: TRBV10-3
size: few
D: TRBD2
J: TRBJ2-7

CDR3: CASSPPGLNRAYEQYF
DNA: TGTGCCAGCAGCCCACCGGGACTCAATCGCGCCTACGAGCAGTACTTC
V: TRBV5-5
size: few
D: NA
J: TRBJ2-7

CDR3: CASSNPSGRRYNEQFF
DNA: TGTGCCAGCAGTAATCCTAGCGGGAGGAGATACAATGAGCAGTTCTTC
V: TRBV6-6
size: NA
D: TRBD2
J: TRBJ2-1

CDR3: CASRLSTDTQYF
DNA: TGTGCCAGCAGACTTAGCACAGATACGCAGTATTTT
V: TRBV7-2
size: NA
D: NA
J: TRBJ2-3

CDR3: CASSLAFGRESDTQYF
DNA: TGTGCCAGCTCATTGGCGTTCGGGCGGGAGTCAGATACGCAGTATTTT
V: TRBV18
size: NA
D: TRBD2
J: TRBJ2-3

CDR3: CASSQAYRDYGYTF
DNA: TGTGCCAGCAGTCAAGCGTACCGGGACTATGGCTACACCTTC
V: TRBV6-5
size: few
D: NA
J: TRBJ1-2

CDR3: CASSYWAGVTDTQYF
DNA: TGTGCCAGCAGTTACTGGGCAGGCGTCACAGATACGCAGTATTTT
V: TRBV6-5
size: NA
D: NA
J: TRBJ2-3

CDR3: CASSFQHISLGQTYEQYF
DNA: TGTGCCAGCAGCTTTCAACATATTAGCCTGGGACAGACCTACGAGCAGTACTTC
V: TRBV7-2
size: few
D: TRBD1
J: TRBJ2-7

CDR3: CASRITGSGELFF
DNA: TGTGCCAGCCGAATTACAGGGTCCGGGGAGCTGTTTTTT
V: TRBV6-1
size: few
D: NA
J: TRBJ2-2

CDR3: CASSQDRLAGGTDTQYF
DNA: TGCGCCAGCAGCCAAGATCGACTAGCGGGGGGCACAGATACGCAGTATTTT
V: TRBV4-3
size: NA
D: TRBD2
J: TRBJ2-3

CDR3: CAGAKGGGPEAFF
DNA: TGTGCCGGGGCAAAAGGGGGCGGACCTGAAGCTTTCTTT
V: TRBV5-4
size: few
D: TRBD1
J: TRBJ1-1

CDR3: CSVEKNRDRSYGYTF
DNA: TGCAGCGTTGAAAAAAACCGGGACAGATCTTATGGCTACACCTTC
V: TRBV29-1
size: few
D: TRBD1
J: TRBJ1-2

CDR3: CASCNQGGPYNEQFF
DNA: TGTGCCAGCTGTAACCAAGGGGGCCCCTACAATGAGCAGTTCTTC
V: TRBV7-8
size: few
D: TRBD1
J: TRBJ2-1

CDR3: CASRRQGSEKLFF
DNA: TGTGCCAGCAGACGCCAGGGGTCTGAAAAACTGTTTTTT
V: TRBV6-5
size: NA
D: NA
J: TRBJ1-4

CDR3: CASSRNQGGTEAFF
DNA: TGTGCCAGCAGCCGCAATCAGGGGGGCACTGAAGCTTTCTTT
V: TRBV4-2
size: NA
D: TRBD1
J: TRBJ1-1

CDR3: CSVEESMTGNTIYF
DNA: TGCAGCGTTGAGGAGAGTATGACGGGAAACACCATATATTTT
V: TRBV29-1
size: NA
D: NA
J: TRBJ1-3

CDR3: CASSSPGQPTDTQYF
DNA: TGTGCCAGCAGTTCCCCCGGACAGCCCACAGATACGCAGTATTTT
V: TRBV5-4
size: few
D: NA
J: TRBJ2-3

CDR3: CASSQDRGKNTEAFF
DNA: TGCGCCAGCAGCCAAGATCGGGGAAAGAACACTGAAGCTTTCTTT
V: TRBV4-1
size: NA
D: NA
J: TRBJ1-1

CDR3: CSVDARIRLENEQFF
DNA: TGCAGCGTTGATGCCAGGATTAGGTTGGAAAATGAGCAGTTCTTC
V: TRBV29-1
size: NA
D: NA
J: TRBJ2-1

CDR3: CASSPVAGENEQYF
DNA: TGTGCCAGCAGTCCTGTAGCGGGAGAAAACGAGCAGTACTTC
V: TRBV2
size: few
D: TRBD2
J: TRBJ2-7

CDR3: CASSVVLVGEQFF
DNA: TGTGCCAGCAGCGTAGTCCTAGTGGGTGAGCAGTTCTTC
V: TRBV9
size: NA
D: NA
J: TRBJ2-1

CDR3: CASSDLGPVGNTIYF
DNA: TGTGCCAGCAGTGATTTGGGGCCGGTTGGAAACACCATATATTTT
V: TRBV2
size: few
D: NA
J: TRBJ1-3

CDR3: CASSLIGLTGELFF
DNA: TGTGCCAGCAGTCTGATCGGTCTTACCGGGGAGCTGTTTTTT
V: TRBV6-1
size: few
D: NA
J: TRBJ2-2

CDR3: CASSHSDTSSGNTIYF
DNA: TGTGCCAGCAGCCACTCGGACACGAGCTCTGGAAACACCATATATTTT
V: TRBV5-5
size: NA
D: NA
J: TRBJ1-3